A single sample is the source of the 2 T cell receptor beta chains below, sequenced in a study of cytomegalovirus exposure and HLA in healthy donors. Data came from immunoSEQ multiplex PCR; TCRdb stores just in-frame clones and leaves some out. The sample lists 100,000 or so clones, about 88% occurring once. Sequencing was performed on PBMCs. The receptors derive from a man aged 18 to 30 in good health and CMV-seropositive.

The chain is built from TRBV28 and TRBJ2-5; 7 nucleotides match TRBD1. The CDR3 length is 16 residues. The J segment lost 2 bases and the V segment lost 5 bases, leaving 11 bases of the junction unmatched. Germline V gives CDR1 MDHEN, CDR2 SYDVKM. The CDR3 DNA sequence: TGTGCCAGCAGTGCCCAAGGGGGCGGACTTCAAGAGACCCAGTACTTC. Encoded protein: CASSAQGGGLQETQYF.

DNA of the CDR3: TGTGCCAGCAGCCACGAAAAAGACAGGGCCCTCTCCTACGAGCAGTACTTC. Encoded protein: CASSHEKDRALSYEQYF. The chain combines TRBV5-5 with TRBJ2-7; TRBD1 matches at 7 bases. The CDR3 is 17 amino acids. The V and J ends lost 4 bases and 0 bases, in that order; junction bases with no gene match: 13. Germline CDR1 SGHKS, CDR2 YYEKEE (reference sequence).